This TCR beta chain was sequenced in a study of T cell responses to AZD1222 COVID-19 vaccine. General observations from the study: Donors were mostly white British, more females; clonal diversity possibly underestimated.

Regarding this clone: What it binds is not known.

Using immunoSEQ multiplex PCR, the repertoire was profiled, and TCRdb retains in-frame clones only, with some absent. In the table there are about 130,000 clones, 80% to 90% of which are singletons. Germline V CDR1 and CDR2: SQVTM, ANQGSEA. The CDR3 covers 15 residues. V dropped 3 bases and J dropped 4 bases, with 16 bases sitting between them. The sequence derives from an adult in good health. The rearrangement links TRBV29-1 to TRBJ2-1, with a weak D call TRBD1 (6 bases). The sequenced sample was peripheral blood, obtained on day 0 of AZD1222 vaccination. The CDR3, as DNA: TGCAGCGTTGACCCCCTGGACAGATTTTACAATGAGCAGTTCTTC. This translates into CSVDPLDRFYNEQFF.